The sequence of this T cell receptor (beta chain) was determined in a study of cytomegalovirus exposure and HLA in healthy donors. It was healthy bone marrow donors who served as donors. Researchers ran the PCR with 60 Vbeta and 13 Jbeta primers. Profiled with immunoSEQ multiplex PCR; TCRdb holds only in-frame clones, not every one. The table records approximately 170,000 clones, approximately 73% of them present only once. The germline V gene has CDR1 SNHLY and CDR2 FYNNEI. Trimming cost V 8 bases and J 5 bases, with 8 bases left between them. The CDR3 consists of 11 residues. Whole-study findings and limits: Sequencing likely produced, as an artifact, a cluster of highly shared sequence variants. Researchers reported in a later analysis that a missense DCLRE1C variant was tied to TCR beta V- and J-gene trimming. In vitro work confirmed that three CMV-associated chains recognize CMV antigens.

To note about this clone: The antigen is undetermined.

The rearrangement uses TRBV2 and TRBJ2-3, with D uncertain. This clonotype originated in a man aged 45-65 years in good health and CMV-seronegative. Sequencing was done on a sample of PBMCs. CDR3 loop: CASSNQDTQYF. In nucleotides, the CDR3 is TGTGCCAGCTCTAATCAAGATACGCAGTATTTT.